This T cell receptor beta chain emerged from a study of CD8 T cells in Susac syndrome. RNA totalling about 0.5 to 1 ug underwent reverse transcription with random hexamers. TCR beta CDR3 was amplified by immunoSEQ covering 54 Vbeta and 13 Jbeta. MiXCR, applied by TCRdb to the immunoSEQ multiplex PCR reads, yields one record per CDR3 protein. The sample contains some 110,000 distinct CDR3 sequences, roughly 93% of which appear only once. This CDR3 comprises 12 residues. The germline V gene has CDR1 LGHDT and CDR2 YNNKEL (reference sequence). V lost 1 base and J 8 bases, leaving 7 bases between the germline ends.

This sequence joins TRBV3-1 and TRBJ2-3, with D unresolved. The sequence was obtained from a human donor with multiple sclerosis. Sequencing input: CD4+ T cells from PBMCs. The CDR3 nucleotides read TGTGCCAGCAGCCAAGCGGCCGGTACGCAGTATTTT. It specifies CASSQAAGTQYF.